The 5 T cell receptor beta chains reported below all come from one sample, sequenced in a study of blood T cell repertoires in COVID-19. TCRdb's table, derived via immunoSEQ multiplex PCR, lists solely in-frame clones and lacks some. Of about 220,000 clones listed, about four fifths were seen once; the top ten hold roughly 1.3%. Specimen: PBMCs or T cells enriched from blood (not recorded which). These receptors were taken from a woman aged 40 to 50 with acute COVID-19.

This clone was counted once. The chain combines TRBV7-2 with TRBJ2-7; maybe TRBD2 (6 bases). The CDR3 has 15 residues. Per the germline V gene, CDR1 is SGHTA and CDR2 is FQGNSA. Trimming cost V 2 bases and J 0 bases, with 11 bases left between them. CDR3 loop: CASSLTSHFSYEQYF. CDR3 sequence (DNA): TGTGCCAGCAGCTTAACTAGCCATTTCTCCTACGAGCAGTACTTC.

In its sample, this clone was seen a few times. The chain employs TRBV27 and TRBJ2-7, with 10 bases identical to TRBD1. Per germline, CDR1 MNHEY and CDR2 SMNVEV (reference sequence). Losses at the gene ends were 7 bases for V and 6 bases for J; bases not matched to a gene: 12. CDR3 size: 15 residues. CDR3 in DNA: TGTGCCAGCAAGGGACACGGGACAGGGGAATCCGAGCAGTACTTC. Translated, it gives CASKGHGTGESEQYF.

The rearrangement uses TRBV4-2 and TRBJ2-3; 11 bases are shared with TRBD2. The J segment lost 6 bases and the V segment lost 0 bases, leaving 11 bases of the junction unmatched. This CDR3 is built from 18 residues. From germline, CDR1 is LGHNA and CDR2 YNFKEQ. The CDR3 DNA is TGTGCCAGCAGCCAAGAGGCAAAGACTAGCGGGAAATTGGATACGCAGTATTTT. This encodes CASSQEAKTSGKLDTQYF.

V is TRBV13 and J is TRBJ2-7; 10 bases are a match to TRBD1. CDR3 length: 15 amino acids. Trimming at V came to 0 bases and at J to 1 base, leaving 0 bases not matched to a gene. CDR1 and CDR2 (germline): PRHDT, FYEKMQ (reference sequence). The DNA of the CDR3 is TGTGCCAGCAGCTTAGGGGACAGGGGGTCCTACGAGCAGTACTTC. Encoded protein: CASSLGDRGSYEQYF.

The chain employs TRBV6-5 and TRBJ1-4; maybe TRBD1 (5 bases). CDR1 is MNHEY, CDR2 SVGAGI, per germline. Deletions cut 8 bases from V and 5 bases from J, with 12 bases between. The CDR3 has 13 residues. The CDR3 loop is CASSGVINEKLFF. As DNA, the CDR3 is TGTGCCAGCTCGGGGGTCATCAATGAAAAACTGTTTTTT.